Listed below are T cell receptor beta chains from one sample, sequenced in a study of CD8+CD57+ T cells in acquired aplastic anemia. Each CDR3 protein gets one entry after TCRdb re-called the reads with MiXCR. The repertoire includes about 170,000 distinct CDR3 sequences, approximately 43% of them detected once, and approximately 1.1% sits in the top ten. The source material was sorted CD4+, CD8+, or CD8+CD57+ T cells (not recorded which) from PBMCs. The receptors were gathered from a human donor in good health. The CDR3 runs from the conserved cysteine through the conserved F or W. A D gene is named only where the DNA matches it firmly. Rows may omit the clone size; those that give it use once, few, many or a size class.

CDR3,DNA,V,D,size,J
CASSRGQGQSSGNTIYF,TGTGCCAGCAGCAGGGGACAGGGGCAGAGCTCTGGAAACACCATATATTTT,TRBV7-7,TRBD1,-,TRBJ1-3
CASSYRGLRNTEAFF,TGTGCCAGCAGCTACAGGGGGCTGAGGAACACTGAAGCTTTCTTT,TRBV6-2/TRBV6-3,TRBD1,-,TRBJ1-1
CASSLVSGLAGNEQFF,TGTGCCAGCAGCTTAGTATCAGGGCTAGCGGGGAATGAGCAGTTCTTC,TRBV11-2,TRBD2,-,TRBJ2-1
CASSRTGTGRQYEQYF,TGTGCCAGCAGCCGAACCGGGACAGGCCGACAGTACGAGCAGTACTTC,TRBV11-2,TRBD1,-,TRBJ2-7
CSARKFGRGTEAFF,TGCAGTGCTAGAAAGTTTGGCAGGGGAACTGAAGCTTTCTTT,TRBV20-1,-,many,TRBJ1-1
CATNREGYNEQFF,TGTGCCACCAACCGGGAGGGCTACAATGAGCAGTTCTTC,TRBV24-1,TRBD2,-,TRBJ2-1
CASSTYGSPLHF,TGTGCCAGCAGTACCTACGGTTCACCCCTCCACTTT,TRBV2,-,few,TRBJ1-6
CAGSPRRGLEDTQYF,TGTGCCGGCAGCCCCCGTCGGGGGCTAGAGGATACGCAGTATTTT,TRBV7-3,-,few,TRBJ2-3
CASSYTSRQAYEQYF,TGTGCCAGCAGTTACACCTCCCGACAGGCCTACGAGCAGTACTTC,TRBV25-1,-,-,TRBJ2-7
CASQRDRGQGEQYF,TGCGCCAGCCAGAGGGACAGGGGGCAGGGCGAGCAGTACTTC,TRBV10-1,TRBD1,-,TRBJ2-7
CSVEEEGDTQYF,TGCAGCGTTGAAGAAGAAGGAGATACGCAGTATTTT,TRBV29-1,-,-,TRBJ2-3
CASSILAGGPDEQFF,TGTGCCAGTAGTATACTAGCGGGAGGGCCCGATGAGCAGTTCTTC,TRBV19,TRBD2,many,TRBJ2-1
CATSDYTARDKFF,TGTGCCACCAGTGATTACACCGCAAGGGATAAGTTCTTC,TRBV24-1,-,-,TRBJ2-1
CASSLARSTGELFF,TGTGCCAGCAGCTTAGCGCGCAGCACCGGGGAGCTGTTTTTT,TRBV7-6,-,few,TRBJ2-2
CATSRDWEYANTEAFF,TGTGCCACCAGCAGAGATTGGGAGTACGCGAACACTGAAGCTTTCTTT,TRBV15,-,-,TRBJ1-1
CASSFGTGGNQPQHF,TGTGCCAGCAGTTTCGGGACAGGGGGCAATCAGCCCCAGCATTTT,TRBV6-6,TRBD1,many,TRBJ1-5
CASSSSSGGRNEQFF,TGTGCCAGCAGCTCTTCTAGCGGGGGTAGGAATGAGCAGTTCTTC,TRBV7-8,TRBD2,-,TRBJ2-1
CASSLGHRGGSNQPQHF,TGTGCCAGCAGCTTAGGTCACAGGGGAGGTAGCAATCAGCCCCAGCATTTT,TRBV7-6,TRBD1,-,TRBJ1-5
CASSGEGPQGYTF,TGTGCCAGTAGTGGGGAGGGGCCTCAAGGCTACACCTTC,TRBV19,-,few,TRBJ1-2
CATSDSQGAGNTIYF,TGTGCCACCAGTGATTCACAGGGGGCTGGAAACACCATATATTTT,TRBV24-1,TRBD1,-,TRBJ1-3
CASSLGAGRADTQYF,TGTGCCAGCAGCCTAGGGGCAGGGAGGGCAGATACGCAGTATTTT,TRBV25-1,TRBD2,-,TRBJ2-3
CATSREHVSTYEQYF,TGTGCCACCAGCAGAGAGCACGTTTCCACCTACGAGCAGTACTTC,TRBV15,-,-,TRBJ2-7
CASSVGLGDTDTQYF,TGTGCCAGCAGCGTGGGCCTCGGAGATACAGATACGCAGTATTTT,TRBV9,-,many,TRBJ2-3
CAISETGGSNQPQHF,TGTGCCATCAGTGAGACAGGGGGTAGCAATCAGCCCCAGCATTTT,TRBV10-3,TRBD1,-,TRBJ1-5
CASSQDPSGLAGTDTQYF,TGCGCCAGCAGCCAAGACCCAAGCGGACTAGCGGGGACAGATACGCAGTATTTT,TRBV4-3,TRBD2,few,TRBJ2-3
CSARGRPPRQKLFF,TGCAGTGCTAGAGGCCGCCCCCCAAGGCAAAAACTGTTTTTT,TRBV20-1,-,many,TRBJ1-4
CAIRPLGRLNTEAFF,TGTGCCATCAGACCCCTGGGGAGGCTCAACACTGAAGCTTTCTTT,TRBV10-3,-,-,TRBJ1-1
CAIGRGVSDYGYTF,TGTGCCATCGGCAGGGGAGTGAGTGACTATGGCTACACCTTC,TRBV10-3,-,-,TRBJ1-2
CASSLVGLAGNTGELFF,TGTGCCAGCAGCTTAGTTGGACTAGCGGGGAACACCGGGGAGCTGTTTTTT,TRBV11-2,TRBD2,few,TRBJ2-2
CASSLGDREQYF,TGTGCCAGCAGCCTGGGGGACAGGGAGCAGTACTTC,TRBV7-9,TRBD1,-,TRBJ2-7
CASSPSKGNGYEQYF,TGTGCCAGCAGCCCCTCTAAGGGAAACGGGTACGAGCAGTACTTC,TRBV7-3,-,-,TRBJ2-7
CASSLGASNTEAFF,TGTGCCAGCAGCTTAGGGGCTTCGAACACTGAAGCTTTCTTT,TRBV7-2,-,-,TRBJ1-1
CSAPGLAGGSSYNEQFF,TGCAGTGCTCCGGGACTAGCGGGGGGGAGCTCCTACAATGAGCAGTTCTTC,TRBV20-1,TRBD2,many,TRBJ2-1
CASSFPTGSGNTIYF,TGTGCCAGCAGTTTCCCAACAGGGAGTGGAAACACCATATATTTT,TRBV28,-,few,TRBJ1-3
CASSLDQGTYGYTF,TGTGCCAGCAGCTTGGACCAGGGGACTTATGGCTACACCTTC,TRBV5-5,-,many,TRBJ1-2
CASSQRDSPNEKLFF,TGTGCCAGCAGCCAAAGGGACAGCCCTAATGAAAAACTGTTTTTT,TRBV14,TRBD1,-,TRBJ1-4
CATSSASLGWANIAYEQYF,TGTGCCACCAGCAGTGCTAGTCTAGGGTGGGCAAATATTGCCTACGAGCAGTACTTC,TRBV15,-,-,TRBJ2-7
CASSPLAQETQYF,TGCGCCAGCAGCCCACTAGCTCAAGAGACCCAGTACTTC,TRBV7-2,-,-,TRBJ2-5
CASSVGANTGELFF,TGTGCCTCCTCGGTGGGTGCGAACACCGGGGAGCTGTTTTTT,TRBV19,-,-,TRBJ2-2
CSARRTEAFF,TGCAGTGCTAGAAGGACTGAAGCTTTCTTT,TRBV20-1,-,-,TRBJ1-1
CSVGTGLASYEQYF,TGCAGCGTTGGAACAGGGTTGGCTTCCTACGAGCAGTACTTC,TRBV29-1,-,-,TRBJ2-7
CSATSGTGRETQYF,TGCAGTGCTACATCCGGGACAGGGAGGGAGACCCAGTACTTC,TRBV20-1,TRBD1,once,TRBJ2-5
CASSWGQGDQPQHF,TGTGCCAGCAGCTGGGGACAGGGGGATCAGCCCCAGCATTTT,TRBV7-6,TRBD1,-,TRBJ1-5
CACPGLAGGDTQYF,TGTGCCTGTCCTGGACTAGCGGGGGGAGATACGCAGTATTTT,TRBV30,TRBD2,few,TRBJ2-3
CASSLSTAPKNIQYF,TGTGCCAGCAGCTTAAGTACAGCTCCCAAAAACATTCAGTACTTC,TRBV11-3,-,few,TRBJ2-4
CASSATGVDSPLHF,TGTGCCAGCAGCGCGACAGGGGTGGATTCACCCCTCCACTTT,TRBV7-3,TRBD1,-,TRBJ1-6
CATSREWGQSYGYTF,TGTGCCACCAGCAGAGAGTGGGGGCAGAGCTATGGCTACACCTTC,TRBV15,-,-,TRBJ1-2
CSAFATGSEAFF,TGCAGTGCTTTCGCCACAGGGTCTGAAGCTTTCTTT,TRBV20-1,-,-,TRBJ1-1
CSASGQGGTGELFF,TGCAGTGCCTCGGGACAGGGCGGCACCGGGGAGCTGTTTTTT,TRBV20-1,TRBD1,-,TRBJ2-2
CSASTSYSNQPQHF,TGCAGTGCTAGTACCTCTTATAGCAATCAGCCCCAGCATTTT,TRBV20-1,-,few,TRBJ1-5
CASSLGLARAYEQYF,TGTGCCAGCAGCTTAGGACTAGCCCGAGCCTACGAGCAGTACTTC,TRBV11-1,TRBD2,-,TRBJ2-7
CASSVDTGQFNYGYTF,TGTGCCAGCAGCGTTGACACGGGACAGTTCAACTATGGCTACACCTTC,TRBV9,TRBD1,-,TRBJ1-2
CASSNLEGTEAFF,TGTGCCAGCAGTAACTTAGAGGGCACTGAAGCTTTCTTT,TRBV10-3,-,many,TRBJ1-1